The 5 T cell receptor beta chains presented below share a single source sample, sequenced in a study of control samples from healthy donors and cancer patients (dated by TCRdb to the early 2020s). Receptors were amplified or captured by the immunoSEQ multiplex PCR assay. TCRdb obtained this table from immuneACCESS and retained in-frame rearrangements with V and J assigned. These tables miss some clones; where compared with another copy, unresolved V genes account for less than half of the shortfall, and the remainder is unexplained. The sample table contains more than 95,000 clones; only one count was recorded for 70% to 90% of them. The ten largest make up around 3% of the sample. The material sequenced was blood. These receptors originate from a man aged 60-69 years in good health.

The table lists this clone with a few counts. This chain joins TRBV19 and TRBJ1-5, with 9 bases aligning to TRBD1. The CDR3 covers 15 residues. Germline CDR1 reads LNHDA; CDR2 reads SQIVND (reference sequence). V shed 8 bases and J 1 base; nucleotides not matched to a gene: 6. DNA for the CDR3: TGTGCCAGTCAAACAGGGGGCACGAGCAATCAGCCCCAGCATTTT. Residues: CASQTGGTSNQPQHF.

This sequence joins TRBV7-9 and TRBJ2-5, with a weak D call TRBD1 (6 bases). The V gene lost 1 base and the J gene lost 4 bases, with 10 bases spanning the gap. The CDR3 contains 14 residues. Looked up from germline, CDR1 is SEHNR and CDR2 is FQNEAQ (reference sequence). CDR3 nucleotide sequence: TGTGCCAGCAGCTTAGGGACAGCAGGAGAGACCCAGTACTTC. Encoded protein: CASSLGTAGETQYF.

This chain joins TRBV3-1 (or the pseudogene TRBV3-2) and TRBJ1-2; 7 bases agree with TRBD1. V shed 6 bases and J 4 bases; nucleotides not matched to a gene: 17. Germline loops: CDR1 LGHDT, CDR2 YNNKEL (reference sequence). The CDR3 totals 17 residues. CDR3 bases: TGTGCCAGCAGAGCATCAGGGGGGGATAACTTGGGCTATGGCTACACCTTC. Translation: CASRASGGDNLGYGYTF.

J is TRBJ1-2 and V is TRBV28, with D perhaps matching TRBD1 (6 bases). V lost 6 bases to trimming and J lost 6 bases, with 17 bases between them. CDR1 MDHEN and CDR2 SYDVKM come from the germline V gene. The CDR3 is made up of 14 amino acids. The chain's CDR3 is CASRLGGGFDGYTF. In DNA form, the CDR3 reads TGTGCCAGCAGATTAGGGGGAGGATTCGATGGCTACACCTTC.

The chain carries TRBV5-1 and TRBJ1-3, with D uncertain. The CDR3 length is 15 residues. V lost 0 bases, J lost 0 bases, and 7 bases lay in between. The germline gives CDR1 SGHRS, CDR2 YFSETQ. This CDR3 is CASSLATGSGNTIYF. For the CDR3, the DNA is TGCGCCAGCAGCTTGGCCACGGGCTCTGGAAACACCATATATTTT. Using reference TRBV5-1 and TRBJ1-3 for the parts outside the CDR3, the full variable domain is KAGVTQTPRYLIKTRGQQVTLSCSPISGHRSVSWYQQTPGQGLQFLFEYFSETQRNKGNFPGRFSGRQFSNSRSEMNVSTLELGDSALYLCASSLATGSGNTIYFGEGSWLTVV.